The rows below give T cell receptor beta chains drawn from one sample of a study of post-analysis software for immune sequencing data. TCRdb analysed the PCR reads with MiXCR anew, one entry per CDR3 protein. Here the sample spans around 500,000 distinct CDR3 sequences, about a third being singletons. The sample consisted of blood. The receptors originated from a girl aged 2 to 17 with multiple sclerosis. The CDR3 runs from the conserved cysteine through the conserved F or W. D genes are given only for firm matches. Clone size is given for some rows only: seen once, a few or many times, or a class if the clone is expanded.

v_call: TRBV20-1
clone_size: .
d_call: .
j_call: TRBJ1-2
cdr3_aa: CSASGEYYGYTF
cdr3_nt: TGCAGTGCTAGTGGGGAATACTATGGCTACACCTTC

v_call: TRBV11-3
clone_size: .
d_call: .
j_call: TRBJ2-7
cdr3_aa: CASSLDQTTSGEQYF
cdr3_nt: TGTGCCAGCAGCTTAGATCAGACTACCTCGGGCGAGCAGTACTTC

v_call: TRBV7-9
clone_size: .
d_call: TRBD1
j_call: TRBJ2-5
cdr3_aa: CASRRPGQGQETQYF
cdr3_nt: TGTGCCAGCAGGAGGCCGGGACAGGGACAAGAGACCCAGTACTTC

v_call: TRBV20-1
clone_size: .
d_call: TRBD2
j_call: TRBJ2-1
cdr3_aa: CSARLAGPYNEQFF
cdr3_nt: TGCAGTGCTAGACTAGCGGGACCCTACAATGAGCAGTTCTTC

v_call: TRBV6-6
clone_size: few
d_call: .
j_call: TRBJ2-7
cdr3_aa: CASSYPNRDSPPEQYF
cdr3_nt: TGTGCCAGCAGTTACCCGAACCGGGACTCTCCCCCCGAGCAGTACTTC

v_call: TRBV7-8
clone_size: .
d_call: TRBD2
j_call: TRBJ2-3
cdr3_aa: CASSGRPGLAGGSSGTQYF
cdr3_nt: TGTGCCAGCAGCGGGCGACCGGGACTAGCGGGGGGGTCCTCGGGTACGCAGTATTTT

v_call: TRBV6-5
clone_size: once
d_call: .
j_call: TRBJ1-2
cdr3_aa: CATWDSIKRGYTF
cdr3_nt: TGTGCCACCTGGGACTCCATCAAGCGTGGCTACACCTTC

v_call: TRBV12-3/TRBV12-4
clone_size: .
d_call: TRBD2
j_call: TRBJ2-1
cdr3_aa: CASRRTSGDRNEQFF
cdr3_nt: TGTGCCAGCAGGAGGACTAGCGGGGACCGCAATGAGCAGTTCTTC

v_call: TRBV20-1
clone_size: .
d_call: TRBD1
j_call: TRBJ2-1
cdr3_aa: CSAAQTGGNEQFF
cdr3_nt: TGCAGTGCTGCCCAAACAGGGGGCAATGAGCAGTTCTTC

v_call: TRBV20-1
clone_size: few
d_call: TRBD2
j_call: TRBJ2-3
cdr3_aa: CSAPERGITDTQYF
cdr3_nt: TGCAGTGCTCCTGAGCGGGGAATCACAGATACGCAGTATTTT

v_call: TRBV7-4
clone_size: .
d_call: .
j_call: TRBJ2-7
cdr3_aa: CAGSLVSRAGEQYF
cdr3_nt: TGTGCCGGCAGCTTAGTGTCTCGGGCTGGCGAGCAGTACTTC

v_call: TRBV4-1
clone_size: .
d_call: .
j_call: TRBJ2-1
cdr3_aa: CASSQAAQGYNEQFF
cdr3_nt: TGCGCCAGCAGCCAAGCGGCACAGGGATACAATGAGCAGTTCTTC